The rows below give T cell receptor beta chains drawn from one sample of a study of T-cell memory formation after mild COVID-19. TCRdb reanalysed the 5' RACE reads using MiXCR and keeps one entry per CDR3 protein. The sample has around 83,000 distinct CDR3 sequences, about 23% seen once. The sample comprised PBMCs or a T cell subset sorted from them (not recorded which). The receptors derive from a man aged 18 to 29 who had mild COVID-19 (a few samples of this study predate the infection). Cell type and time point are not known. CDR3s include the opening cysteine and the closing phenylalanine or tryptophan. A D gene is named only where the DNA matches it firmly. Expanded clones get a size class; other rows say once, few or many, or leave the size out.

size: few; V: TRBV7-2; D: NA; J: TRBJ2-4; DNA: TGTGCCAGCAGCTTACACCCATTTCTAGCCAAAAACATTCAGTACTTC; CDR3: CASSLHPFLAKNIQYF
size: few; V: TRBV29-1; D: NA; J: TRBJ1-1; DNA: TGCAGCGTTTTTCACGTGTCCGGGAACACTGAAGCTTTCTTT; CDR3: CSVFHVSGNTEAFF
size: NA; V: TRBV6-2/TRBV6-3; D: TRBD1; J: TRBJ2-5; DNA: TGTGCCAGCAGTTCGTCCGGGACAGGGGTACGGGAGACCCAGTACTTC; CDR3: CASSSSGTGVRETQYF
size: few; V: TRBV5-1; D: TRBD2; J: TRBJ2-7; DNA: TGCGCCAGCAGCGAAGGGTGGCCTAGCGGCGACTACGAGCAGTACTTC; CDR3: CASSEGWPSGDYEQYF
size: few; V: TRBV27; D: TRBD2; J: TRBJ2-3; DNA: TGTGCCAGCAGTTTATCATCCGGGCGGGGGGCTACTACGCAGTATTTT; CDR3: CASSLSSGRGATTQYF
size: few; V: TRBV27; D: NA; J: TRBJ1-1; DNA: TGTGCCAGCAGTTTCGGGACCATGAACACTGAAGCTTTCTTT; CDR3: CASSFGTMNTEAFF
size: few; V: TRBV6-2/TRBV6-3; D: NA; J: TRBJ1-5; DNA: TGTGCCAGCAGTAAGGTATCCCCCGGGGAGTATGATCAGCCCCAGCATTTT; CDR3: CASSKVSPGEYDQPQHF
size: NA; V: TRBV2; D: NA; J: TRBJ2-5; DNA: TGTGCCAGCAGTGAAGGTAACACGGAAGAGACCCAGTACTTC; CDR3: CASSEGNTEETQYF
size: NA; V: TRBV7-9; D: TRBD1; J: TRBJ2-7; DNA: TGTGCCAGCATTTCAGGGGGCTCCTACGAGCAGTACTTC; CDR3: CASISGGSYEQYF
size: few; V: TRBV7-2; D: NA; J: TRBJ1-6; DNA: TGTGCCAGCAGCGATCAGTATGGGGTCCATAATTCACCCCTCCACTTT; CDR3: CASSDQYGVHNSPLHF
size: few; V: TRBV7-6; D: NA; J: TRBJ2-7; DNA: TGTGCCAGCAGCCAGACAGGCCCAGGGGATGAGCAGTACTTC; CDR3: CASSQTGPGDEQYF
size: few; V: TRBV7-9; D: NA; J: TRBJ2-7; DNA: TGTGCCAGCAGCTTTACTAGAGGACAGACCTACGAGCAGTACTTC; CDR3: CASSFTRGQTYEQYF